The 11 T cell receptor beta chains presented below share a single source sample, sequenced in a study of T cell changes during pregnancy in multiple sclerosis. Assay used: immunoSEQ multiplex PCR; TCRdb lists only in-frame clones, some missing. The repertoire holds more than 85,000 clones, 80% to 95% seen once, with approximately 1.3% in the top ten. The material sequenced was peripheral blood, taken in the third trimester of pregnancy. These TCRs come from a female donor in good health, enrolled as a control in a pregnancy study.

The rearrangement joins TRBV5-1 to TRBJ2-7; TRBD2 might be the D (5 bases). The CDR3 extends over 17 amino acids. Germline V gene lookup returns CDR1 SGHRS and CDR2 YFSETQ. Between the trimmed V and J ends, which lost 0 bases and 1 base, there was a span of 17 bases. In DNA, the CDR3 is TGCGCCAGCAGCTTGGGCCCGTTGGTAGCGTTTTCCTACGAGCAGTACTTC. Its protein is CASSLGPLVAFSYEQYF. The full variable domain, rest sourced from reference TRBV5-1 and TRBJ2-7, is KAGVTQTPRYLIKTRGQQVTLSCSPISGHRSVSWYQQTPGQGLQFLFEYFSETQRNKGNFPGRFSGRQFSNSRSEMNVSTLELGDSALYLCASSLGPLVAFSYEQYFGPGTRLTVT.

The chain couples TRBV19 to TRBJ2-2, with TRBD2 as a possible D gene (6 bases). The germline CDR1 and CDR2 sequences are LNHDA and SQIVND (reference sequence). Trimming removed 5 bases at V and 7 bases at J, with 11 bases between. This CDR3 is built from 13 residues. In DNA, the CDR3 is TGTGCCAGTAGTCGGAGGGCGGGCGGGGAGCTGTTTTTT. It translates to CASSRRAGGELFF.

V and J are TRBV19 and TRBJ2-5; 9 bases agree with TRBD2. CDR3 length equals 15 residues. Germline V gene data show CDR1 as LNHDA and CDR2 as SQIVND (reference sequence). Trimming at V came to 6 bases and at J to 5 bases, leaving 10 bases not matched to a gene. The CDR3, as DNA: TGTGCCAGTAGCCCATGGCGGGAGGGCCCGGAGACCCAGTACTTC. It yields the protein CASSPWREGPETQYF.

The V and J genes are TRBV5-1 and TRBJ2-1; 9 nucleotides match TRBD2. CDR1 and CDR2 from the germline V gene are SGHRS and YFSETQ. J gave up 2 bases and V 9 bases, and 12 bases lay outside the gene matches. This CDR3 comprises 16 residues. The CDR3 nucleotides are TGCGCCACCTCGGTTAGCGGGAGAGATACCTACAATGAGCAGTTCTTC. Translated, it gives CATSVSGRDTYNEQFF.

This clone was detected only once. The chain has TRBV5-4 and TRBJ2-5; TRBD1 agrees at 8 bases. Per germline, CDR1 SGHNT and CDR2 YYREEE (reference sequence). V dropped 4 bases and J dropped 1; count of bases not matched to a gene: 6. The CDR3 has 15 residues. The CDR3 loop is CASSRNGQGQETQYF. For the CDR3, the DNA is TGTGCCAGCAGCCGGAACGGACAGGGCCAAGAGACCCAGTACTTC.

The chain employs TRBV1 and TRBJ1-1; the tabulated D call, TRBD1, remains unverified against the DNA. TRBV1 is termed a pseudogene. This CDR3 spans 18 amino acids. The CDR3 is CTSSQDQGKKGRNTEAFF. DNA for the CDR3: TGCACCAGCAGCCAAGATCAGGGGAAAAAGGGGAGGAACACTGAAGCTTTCTTT.

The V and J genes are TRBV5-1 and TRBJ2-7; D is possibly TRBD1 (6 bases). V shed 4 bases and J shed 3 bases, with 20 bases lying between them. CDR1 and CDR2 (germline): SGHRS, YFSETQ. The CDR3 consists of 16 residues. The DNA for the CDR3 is TGCGCCAGCAGCCCGGACTCCAGGGGTAGGTTCTACGAGCAGTACTTC. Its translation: CASSPDSRGRFYEQYF.

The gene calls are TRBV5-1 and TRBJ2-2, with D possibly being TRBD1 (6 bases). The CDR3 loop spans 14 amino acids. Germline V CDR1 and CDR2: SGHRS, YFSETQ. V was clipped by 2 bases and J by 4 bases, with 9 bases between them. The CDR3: CASSFTGRTGELFF. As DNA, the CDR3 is TGCGCCAGCAGCTTTACAGGGCGCACCGGGGAGCTGTTTTTT.

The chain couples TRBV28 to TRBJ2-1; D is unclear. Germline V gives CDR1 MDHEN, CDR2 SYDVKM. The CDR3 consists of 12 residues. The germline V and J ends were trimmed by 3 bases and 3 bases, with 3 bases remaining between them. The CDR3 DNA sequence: TGTGCCAGCAGTTTGAGCTACAATGAGCAGTTCTTC. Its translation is CASSLSYNEQFF.

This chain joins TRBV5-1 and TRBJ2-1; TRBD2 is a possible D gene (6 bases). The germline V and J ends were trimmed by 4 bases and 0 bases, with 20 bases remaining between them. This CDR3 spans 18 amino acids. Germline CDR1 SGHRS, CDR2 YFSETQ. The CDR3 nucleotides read TGCGCCAGCAGCGACGTCGGCGGGAACTTACCCTCCTACAATGAGCAGTTCTTC. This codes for CASSDVGGNLPSYNEQFF.

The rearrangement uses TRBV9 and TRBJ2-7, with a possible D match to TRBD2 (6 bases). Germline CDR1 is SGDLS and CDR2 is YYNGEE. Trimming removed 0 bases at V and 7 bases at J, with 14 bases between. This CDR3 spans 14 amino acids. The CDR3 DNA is TGTGCCAGCAGCGTAGGGGTGGAGGGCTGGGAGCAGTACTTC. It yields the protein CASSVGVEGWEQYF.